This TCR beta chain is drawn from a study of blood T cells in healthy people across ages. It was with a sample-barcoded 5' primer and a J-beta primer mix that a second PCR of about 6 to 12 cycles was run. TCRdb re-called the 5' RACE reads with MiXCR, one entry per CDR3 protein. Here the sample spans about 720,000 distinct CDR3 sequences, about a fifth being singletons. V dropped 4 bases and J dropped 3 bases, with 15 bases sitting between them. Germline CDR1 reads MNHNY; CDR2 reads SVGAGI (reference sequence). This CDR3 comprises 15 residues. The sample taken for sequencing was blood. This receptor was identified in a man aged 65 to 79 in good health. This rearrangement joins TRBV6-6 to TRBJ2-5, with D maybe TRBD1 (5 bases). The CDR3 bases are TGTGCCAGCAGTTCCCCCTCCGGCAGGGAAGAGACCCAGTACTTC. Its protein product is CASSSPSGREETQYF.